The clone carrying this T cell receptor (beta chain) was counted at least ten times. Its ends do not fully match the called genes, so a read error is possible. Germline V lookup: CDR1 SGHRS, CDR2 YFSETQ. The CDR3 consists of 16 residues. This entry belongs to a study of T-cell reconstitution after alpha-beta-depleted transplantation in children. It was with unique molecular identifiers that the TCRbeta library was prepared. TCRdb redid the calling of the PCR reads with MiXCR, one entry per CDR3 protein. The sample includes roughly 790,000 distinct CDR3 sequences, roughly 15% of them seen just once. Source: PBMCs, mostly from graft donor cells, taken 360 days after TCRalphabeta/CD19-depleted stem cell transplant. The source is a male patient younger than 18 who had a stem cell transplant for acute lymphoblastic leukemia, so the T cells may come from the graft donor. V and J are TRBV5-1 and TRBJ2-1; 12 nucleotides match TRBD2. The CDR3 bases are TGTGCCAGCAGCTTAGGTGGACTAGCGGGGTACAATGAGCAGTTCTTC. This codes for CASSLGGLAGYNEQFF.